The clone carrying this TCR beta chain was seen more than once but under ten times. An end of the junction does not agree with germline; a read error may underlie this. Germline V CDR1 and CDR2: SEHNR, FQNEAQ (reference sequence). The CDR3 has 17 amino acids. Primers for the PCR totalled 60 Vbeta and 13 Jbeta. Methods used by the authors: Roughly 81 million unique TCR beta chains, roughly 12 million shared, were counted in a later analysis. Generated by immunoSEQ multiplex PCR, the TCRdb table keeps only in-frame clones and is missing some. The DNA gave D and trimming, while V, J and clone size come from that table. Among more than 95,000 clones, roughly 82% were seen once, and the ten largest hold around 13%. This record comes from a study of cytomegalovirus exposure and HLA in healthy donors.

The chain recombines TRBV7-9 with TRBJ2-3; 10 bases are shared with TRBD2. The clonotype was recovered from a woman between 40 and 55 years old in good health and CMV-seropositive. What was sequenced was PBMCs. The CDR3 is CSSSPGLAGVVTDTQYF. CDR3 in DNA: TGTTCCAGCAGCCCGGGTCTAGCGGGAGTTGTCACAGATACGCAGTATTTT.